This T cell receptor beta chain was identified in a study of shared T cell receptors in the human thymus. This clone occurred once. The data were produced by immunoSEQ multiplex PCR, yet TCRdb's version contains in-frame clones alone and is incomplete. Among 500,000 to 750,000 clones listed, 70% to 90% were seen once. Between the trimmed V and J ends, which lost 5 bases and 0 bases, there was a span of 11 bases. This CDR3 region has 14 residues. The germline CDR1 and CDR2 sequences are SQVTM and ANQGSEA. These same data were also listed under a study on human thymus T cells. In that study: Thymic and blood repertoires seemed to show skewed V and J gene use.

The sample comprised thymocytes. The sequence was collected from a boy under two years old with a congenital heart defect. V gene TRBV29-1 combines with J gene TRBJ1-3; D gene unclear. CDR3 sequence (DNA): TGCAGCGTTCGAGAGGTTTTCTCTGGAAACACCATATATTTT. Protein: CSVREVFSGNTIYF. The full variable domain, with the rest looked up from reference TRBV29-1 and TRBJ1-3, is SAVISQKPSRDICQRGTSLTIQCQVDSQVTMMFWYRQQPGQSLTLIATANQGSEATYESGFVIDKFPISRPNLTFSTLTVSNMSPEDSSIYLCSVREVFSGNTIYFGEGSWLTVV.